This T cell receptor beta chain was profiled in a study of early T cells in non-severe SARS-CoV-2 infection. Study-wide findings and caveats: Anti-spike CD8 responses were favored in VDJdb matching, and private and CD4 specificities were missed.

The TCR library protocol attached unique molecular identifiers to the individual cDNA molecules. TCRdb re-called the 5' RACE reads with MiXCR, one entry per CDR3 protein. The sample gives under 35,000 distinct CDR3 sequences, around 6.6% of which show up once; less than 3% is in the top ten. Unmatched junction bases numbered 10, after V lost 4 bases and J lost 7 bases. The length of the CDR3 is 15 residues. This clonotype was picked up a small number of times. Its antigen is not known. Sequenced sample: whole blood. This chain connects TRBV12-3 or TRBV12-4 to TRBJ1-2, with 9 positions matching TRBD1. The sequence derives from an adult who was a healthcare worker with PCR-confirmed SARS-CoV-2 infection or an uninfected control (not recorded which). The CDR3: CASSSWDRVKSGYTF. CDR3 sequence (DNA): TGTGCCAGCAGTTCATGGGACAGGGTTAAAAGTGGCTACACCTTC.